The clone carrying this T cell receptor beta chain has more than one count but fewer than ten. Its antigen is as yet unknown. V was trimmed by 1 base and J by 1 base, leaving 9 bases between them. Per the germline V gene, CDR1 is SGDLS and CDR2 is YYNGEE. CDR3 length equals 15 residues. TCR beta libraries were prepared from cDNA with unique molecular identifiers. TCRdb recomputed calls from the PCR reads with MiXCR, one row per CDR3 protein. Among 750,000 to 950,000 distinct CDR3 sequences, approximately 57% were seen once, and the ten largest hold approximately 4.5%. The entry originates in a study of post-analysis software for immune sequencing data. Study-level results: Patients used about 5 TRBV segments, including TRBV5-6, TRBV5-1 and TRBV20-1, more often than controls. When the samples were clustered directly with F measure, those that had been prepared in the same batch showed strong co-clustering.

This receptor was obtained from a girl between 5 and 17 years old with multiple sclerosis. What was sequenced was blood. The chain has TRBV9 and TRBJ2-1; D remains ambiguous. The CDR3 nucleotides are TGTGCCAGCAGCGTATTATTAGTTTCCTACAATGAGCAGTTCTTC. It is translated as CASSVLLVSYNEQFF.